This TCR beta chain was sequenced for a study of T cell responses to AZD1222 COVID-19 vaccine. Study details: Second doses at about 4 or about 12 weeks were pooled.

CDR3 length: 14 amino acids. With 4 bases removed from V and 5 bases from J, the gap between germline ends came to 14 bases. Germline CDR1 reads MNHEY; CDR2 reads SVGAGI. Generated by immunoSEQ multiplex PCR, the TCRdb table keeps only in-frame clones and is missing some. The profile shows 150,000 or so clones, 80% to 90% of them singletons. Findings and caveats of the study: Donor demographics were predominantly white British with a female majority; clonal diversity may be underestimated. CD4 TCRs covered the whole spike, strongest at regions 160-218 and 743-854. Sampling that yielded the repertoires occurred only after the peak T cell response.

As to this clone: As yet, its antigen is unknown.

The material sequenced was peripheral blood, taken on day 0 of AZD1222 vaccination. This clonotype was obtained from an adult in good health. The chain has TRBV6-5 and TRBJ1-1; TRBD1 might be the D (6 bases). The CDR3 loop is CASSSTTGRTEAFF. In DNA form, the CDR3 reads TGTGCCAGCAGTTCCACCACAGGGCGTACTGAAGCTTTCTTT.